The sequence of this TCR beta chain was determined in a study of blood T cell repertoires in COVID-19. The wider study: Whether acute or convalescent, the COVID-19 samples came from the United States, Italy and Spain. In each case, the material was cDNA or gDNA derived from T cells, B-cell-depleted T cells, or PBMCs.

CDR3 size: 18 residues. J was trimmed by 1 base and V by 6 bases; bases with no gene match: 12. CDR1 is LNHDA and CDR2 is SQIVND in the germline V gene (reference sequence). In the source study's methods: Reference gene primer amplification yielded estimated nucleated cell counts. Libraries were prepared by immunoSEQ multiplex PCR; TCRdb keeps only in-frame clonotypes and omits some of them. V and J calls and clone size follow that table, whereas D and trimming were derived from the DNA. The top ten clones hold roughly 32% of a sample with approximately 90,000 clones, 80% to 85% of them seen once. Specimen: peripheral blood. The V call is TRBV19, the J call TRBJ1-3; 10 bases align to TRBD1. The sequence was obtained from a woman older than 75 with active or convalescent COVID-19. For the CDR3, the DNA is TGTGCCAGTAGACCAGGGACAGGGGAAATAGCGTCTGGAAACACCATATATTTT. Its translation is CASRPGTGEIASGNTIYF.